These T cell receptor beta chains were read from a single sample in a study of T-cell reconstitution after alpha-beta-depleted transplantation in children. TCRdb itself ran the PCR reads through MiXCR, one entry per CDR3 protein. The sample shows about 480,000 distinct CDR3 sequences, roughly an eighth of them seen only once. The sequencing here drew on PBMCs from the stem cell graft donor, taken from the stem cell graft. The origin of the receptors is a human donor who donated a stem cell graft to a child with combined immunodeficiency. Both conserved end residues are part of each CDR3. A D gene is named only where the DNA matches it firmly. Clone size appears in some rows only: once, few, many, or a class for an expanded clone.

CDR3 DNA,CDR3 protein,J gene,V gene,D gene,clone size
TGTGCCAGCAGTTTGCGTAGCAGCCCTATCTTCTCGATAGCCAAAAACATTCAGAACTTC,CASSLRSSPIFSIAKNIQNF,TRBJ2-4,TRBV28,-,-
TGTGCCAGCAGGGAGTCGACAGGGAGCACCTACGAGCAGTACTTC,CASRESTGSTYEQYF,TRBJ2-7,TRBV5-5,TRBD1,-
TGTGCCAGCAGTCCTGGGACAGTGGGTTCACCCCTCCACTTT,CASSPGTVGSPLHF,TRBJ1-6,TRBV12-3/TRBV12-4,TRBD1,few
TGTGCCATCAGTCCAGAGCCGGGACGGTACAATGAGCAGTTCTTC,CAISPEPGRYNEQFF,TRBJ2-1,TRBV10-3,-,-
TGTGCCACCAGCAGAACGGGGCGGATTGAGACCCAGTACTTC,CATSRTGRIETQYF,TRBJ2-5,TRBV15,-,many
TGTGCCATCAGTGGACAGGGTGCGAGTGGCTACACCTTC,CAISGQGASGYTF,TRBJ1-2,TRBV10-3,TRBD1,few
TGTGCCAGCATCTGGGGCAATGAGCAGTTCTTC,CASIWGNEQFF,TRBJ2-1,TRBV12-3/TRBV12-4,-,many
TGCAGCGCTGTTGGACTAGCGGACTCCTACGAGCAGTACTTC,CSAVGLADSYEQYF,TRBJ2-7,TRBV29-1,TRBD2,many
TGTGCCAGCAGTACGGGTTGGCGAGGCGGCGAGCAGTACTTC,CASSTGWRGGEQYF,TRBJ2-7,TRBV6-1,-,few
TGCGCCAGCAGCCAGGTGATACCTAACACCGGGGAGCTGTTTTTT,CASSQVIPNTGELFF,TRBJ2-2,TRBV4-1,-,few
TGTGCCAGCAGGGGGGGGACAGGGGGTCCTAGGAGCTCCTACAATGAGCAGTTCTTC,CASRGGTGGPRSSYNEQFF,TRBJ2-1,TRBV25-1,TRBD1,few
TGTGCCAGCATTGCGACCCCTCTTGCTGAGCAGTTCTTC,CASIATPLAEQFF,TRBJ2-1,TRBV6-2/TRBV6-3,-,few
TGTGCCAGCAGCCTCGGACTAGCGGGAGACTACGAGCAGTACTTC,CASSLGLAGDYEQYF,TRBJ2-7,TRBV7-8,TRBD2,many
TGTGCCAGCAGCCAAGACTCAACAGCTAGCACAGATACGCAGTATTTT,CASSQDSTASTDTQYF,TRBJ2-3,TRBV3-1,-,few
TGTGCCAGCAGCCCCGGGGGCGGGATCTCCTACAATGAGCAGTTCTTC,CASSPGGGISYNEQFF,TRBJ2-1,TRBV7-9,-,few
TGTGCCTGGAGATCCCGGGCAGGGCTCTACGAGCAGTACTTC,CAWRSRAGLYEQYF,TRBJ2-7,TRBV30,-,few
TGTGCCAGCAGTTTCCCCGAGGGAGGGGGCAGAAACATTCAGTACTTC,CASSFPEGGGRNIQYF,TRBJ2-4,TRBV12-3/TRBV12-4,-,-
TGTGCCAGCACCCCAGGGCATCAGAACACTGAAGCTTTCTTT,CASTPGHQNTEAFF,TRBJ1-1,TRBV12-3/TRBV12-4,-,few
TGTGCCTGGACAAACGGGAGAACGAATGAGCAGTTCTTC,CAWTNGRTNEQFF,TRBJ2-1,TRBV30,-,-
TGCGCCAGCAGCCAAGGGAGGGGGCCGACCTACGAGCAGTACTTC,CASSQGRGPTYEQYF,TRBJ2-7,TRBV4-3,-,-
TGTGCCAGCAGTTTTGTTGGTACTGTAGCGGGGGGTAGAAATACGCAGTATTTT,CASSFVGTVAGGRNTQYF,TRBJ2-3,TRBV28,TRBD2,few
TGTGCCAGCAGTTTATCGGGGGTTCCAGAGACCCAGTACTTC,CASSLSGVPETQYF,TRBJ2-5,TRBV28,-,few
TGTGCCAGCAGTTTACTAGCGGGGCGCACAGATACGCAGTATTTT,CASSLLAGRTDTQYF,TRBJ2-3,TRBV5-1,TRBD2,many
TGTGCCAGCAGCTCACTAAGATTCAATGAGCAGTTCTTC,CASSSLRFNEQFF,TRBJ2-1,TRBV5-6,-,many
TGTGCCAGCAGACCCTGGTGGGAGCCGATCAACACCGGGGAGCTGTTTTTT,CASRPWWEPINTGELFF,TRBJ2-2,TRBV12-3/TRBV12-4,-,few
TGTGCCAGCAGCTTAAATTTTCTTGACGCGGGCGGTAGCTCCTACGAGCAGTACTTC,CASSLNFLDAGGSSYEQYF,TRBJ2-7,TRBV7-6,-,-
TGCAGCGGGGGGGACCCGAACTCCTACGAGCAGTACTTC,CSGGDPNSYEQYF,TRBJ2-7,TRBV29-1,-,-
TGTGCCAGCAGCTTAGGCATAGGCGGGGGCACAGATACGCAGTATTTT,CASSLGIGGGTDTQYF,TRBJ2-3,TRBV7-9,-,many
TGCGCCAGCAGCCAAGAACCGTTTGGGAACACTGAAGCTTTCTTT,CASSQEPFGNTEAFF,TRBJ1-1,TRBV4-1,-,-
TGTGCCAGCAGTCCAGGGAGTTTTGGCTACACCTTC,CASSPGSFGYTF,TRBJ1-2,TRBV12-3/TRBV12-4,-,few
TGTGCCAGCAGCCAAGAACTCAGGAGTGCCATATATTTT,CASSQELRSAIYF,TRBJ1-3,TRBV3-1,-,few
TGTGCCAGCAGCTTAGGACGGGAGGTGGGGCAAGAGACCCAGTACTTC,CASSLGREVGQETQYF,TRBJ2-5,TRBV11-2,TRBD2,many
TGTACCAGCAGCAAAGCGGCAGGGGCGGCCAATGAGCAGTTCTTC,CTSSKAAGAANEQFF,TRBJ2-1,TRBV21-1,-,-
TGTGCCAGCAGTGACCTTCACCGTGAGGAGCAGTTCTTC,CASSDLHREEQFF,TRBJ2-1,TRBV27,-,many
TGCAGCGTGAGCAGCGTTACCTACGAGCAGTACTTC,CSVSSVTYEQYF,TRBJ2-7,TRBV29-1,-,-
TGTGCCATCAGTGTTACTAGCGGACCCTACAATGAGCAGTTCTTC,CAISVTSGPYNEQFF,TRBJ2-1,TRBV10-3,TRBD2,many
TGCGCCAGCAGCCCCCGACTAGCAGGTTCCTACAATGAGCAGTTCTTC,CASSPRLAGSYNEQFF,TRBJ2-1,TRBV5-1,TRBD2,many
TGTGCCAGCAGTTTTCGGCAGGGAAGCTCCTACGAGCAGTACTTC,CASSFRQGSSYEQYF,TRBJ2-7,TRBV12-3/TRBV12-4,-,few
TGCGCCAGCAGCCAAGGACAGGGGGCTATAGACGAGCGGTACTTC,CASSQGQGAIDERYF,TRBJ2-7,TRBV4-1,TRBD1,-
TGTGCCAGCAGCACCTCCCTCGCTCGGGGCGGCCCCTACAATGAGCAGTTCTTC,CASSTSLARGGPYNEQFF,TRBJ2-1,TRBV11-2,-,-
TGTGCCAGCAGTTTACCGGGGAGCTCCTACAATGAGCAGTTCTTC,CASSLPGSSYNEQFF,TRBJ2-1,TRBV12-3/TRBV12-4,-,many